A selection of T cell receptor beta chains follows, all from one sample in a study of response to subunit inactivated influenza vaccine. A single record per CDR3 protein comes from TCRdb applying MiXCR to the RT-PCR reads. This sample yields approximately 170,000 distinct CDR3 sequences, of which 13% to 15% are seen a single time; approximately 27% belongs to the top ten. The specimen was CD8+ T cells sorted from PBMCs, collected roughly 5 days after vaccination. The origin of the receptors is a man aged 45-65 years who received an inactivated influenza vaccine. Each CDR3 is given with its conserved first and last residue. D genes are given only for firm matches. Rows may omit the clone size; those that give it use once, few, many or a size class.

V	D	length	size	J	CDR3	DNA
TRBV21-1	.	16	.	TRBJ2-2	CASSKGAGLNTGELFF	TGTGCCAGCAGCAAAGGGGCGGGTCTGAACACCGGGGAGCTGTTTTTT
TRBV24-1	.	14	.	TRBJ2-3	CATSDLGTGGAQYF	TGTGCCACCAGTGATTTGGGGACTGGGGGCGCGCAGTATTTT
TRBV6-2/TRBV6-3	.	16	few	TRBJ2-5	CASSYLGGVYQETQYF	TGTGCCAGCAGTTATCTGGGCGGCGTGTACCAAGAGACCCAGTACTTC
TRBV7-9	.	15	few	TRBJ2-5	CASTDVGRGSETQYF	TGTGCCAGCACCGATGTTGGCAGGGGTTCAGAGACCCAGTACTTC
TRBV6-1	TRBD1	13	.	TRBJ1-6	CASSPGGISPLHF	TGTGCCAGCAGCCCAGGGGGCATTTCACCCCTCCACTTT
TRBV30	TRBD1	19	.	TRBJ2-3	CARDRDHGQTGTFTDTQYF	TGTGCCAGAGACAGGGATCATGGTCAGACCGGAACTTTCACAGATACGCAGTATTTT
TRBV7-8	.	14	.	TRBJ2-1	CASSLGNRINEQFF	TGTGCCAGCAGCTTAGGGAACAGGATCAATGAGCAGTTCTTC
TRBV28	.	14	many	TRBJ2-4	CASSPGLAKNIQYF	TGTGCCAGCAGTCCGGGTCTAGCTAAAAACATTCAGTACTTC
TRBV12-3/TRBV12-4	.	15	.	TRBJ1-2	CASSLSIEGTYGYTF	TGTGCCAGCAGTTTAAGTATAGAGGGTACCTATGGCTACACCTTC
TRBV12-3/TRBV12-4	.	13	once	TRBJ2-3	CASRRITADTQYF	TGTGCCAGCAGGCGGATCACCGCAGATACGCAGTATTTT
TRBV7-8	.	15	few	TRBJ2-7	CASSIPAWAGYEQYF	TGTGCCAGCAGCATCCCGGCGTGGGCCGGCTACGAGCAGTACTTC
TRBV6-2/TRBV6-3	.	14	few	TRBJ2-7	CASSYSDGPYEQYF	TGTGCCAGCAGTTACTCGGACGGGCCCTACGAGCAGTACTTC
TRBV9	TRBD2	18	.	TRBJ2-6	CASSVLGGRASGANVLTF	TGTGCCAGCAGCGTGCTGGGCGGGAGGGCCTCTGGGGCCAACGTCCTGACTTTC
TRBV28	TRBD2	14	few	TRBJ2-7	CASSWAGETYEQYF	TGTGCCAGCAGTTGGGCGGGGGAGACCTACGAGCAGTACTTC
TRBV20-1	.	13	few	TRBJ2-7	CSAREISAYEQYF	TGCAGTGCTAGAGAGATAAGCGCCTACGAGCAGTACTTC
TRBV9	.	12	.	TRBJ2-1	CASSGRDSEQFF	TGTGCCAGCAGCGGACGAGACTCCGAGCAGTTCTTC
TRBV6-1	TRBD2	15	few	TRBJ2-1	CASSSPGLAGDEQFF	TGTGCCAGCAGCAGTCCGGGACTAGCGGGAGATGAGCAGTTCTTC
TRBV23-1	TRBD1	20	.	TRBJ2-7	CASSQSGTGGERASSYEQYF	TGCGCCAGCAGTCAATCGGGGACAGGGGGCGAACGGGCTAGCTCCTACGAGCAGTACTTC
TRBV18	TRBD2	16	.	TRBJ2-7	CASSPNGTSGSYEQYF	TGTGCCAGCTCACCAAACGGGACTAGCGGGAGTTACGAGCAGTACTTC
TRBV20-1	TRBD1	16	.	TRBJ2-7	CSASNLDREAVDEQYF	TGCAGTGCTAGCAACCTGGACAGGGAGGCGGTAGACGAGCAGTACTTC
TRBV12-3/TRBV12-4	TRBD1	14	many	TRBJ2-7	CASRLTGGLNEQYF	TGTGCCAGCAGACTGACAGGGGGGCTAAACGAGCAGTACTTC
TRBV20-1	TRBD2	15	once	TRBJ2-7	CSAIAAGGPYGEQYF	TGCAGTGCTATAGCAGCGGGAGGGCCTTACGGCGAGCAGTACTTC
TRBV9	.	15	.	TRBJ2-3	CASSVARLGTDTQYF	TGTGCCAGCAGCGTAGCGCGGCTTGGGACAGATACGCAGTATTTT
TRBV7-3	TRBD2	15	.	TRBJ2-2	CASSILAGGAGELFF	TGTGCCAGCAGCATACTAGCGGGAGGCGCCGGGGAGCTGTTTTTT
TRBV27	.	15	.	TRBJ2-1	CASGPGDWPGNEQFF	TGTGCCAGCGGTCCTGGGGACTGGCCTGGCAATGAGCAGTTCTTC
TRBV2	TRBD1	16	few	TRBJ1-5	CASSTIGQGINQPQHF	TGTGCCAGCAGTACCATCGGACAGGGGATCAATCAGCCCCAGCATTTT
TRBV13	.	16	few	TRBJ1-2	CASSLGLAYTNYGYTF	TGTGCCAGCAGCTTAGGCCTAGCGTATACTAACTATGGCTACACCTTC
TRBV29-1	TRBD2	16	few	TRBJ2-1	CSVEGLAGSSYNEQFF	TGCAGCGTTGAAGGGCTAGCGGGGTCCTCCTACAATGAGCAGTTCTTC
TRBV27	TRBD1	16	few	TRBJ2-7	CASSLSPRQGAGEQYF	TGTGCCAGCAGTTTATCTCCCCGACAGGGGGCGGGGGAGCAGTACTTC
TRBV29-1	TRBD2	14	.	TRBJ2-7	CSARLAGEFYEQYF	TGCAGCGCAAGACTAGCGGGAGAATTCTACGAGCAGTACTTC
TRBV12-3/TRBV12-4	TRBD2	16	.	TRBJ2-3	CASSPPSGGSTDTQYF	TGTGCCAGCAGTCCCCCTAGCGGGGGAAGCACAGATACGCAGTATTTT
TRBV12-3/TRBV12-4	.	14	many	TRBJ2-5	CASSRPGRVETQYF	TGTGCCAGCAGCCGACCTGGCAGGGTTGAGACCCAGTACTTC
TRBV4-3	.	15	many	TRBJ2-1	CASSQDKLGYNEQFF	TGCGCCAGCAGCCAAGATAAGCTCGGGTACAATGAGCAGTTCTTC
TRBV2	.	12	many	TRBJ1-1	CASSAGNTEAFF	TGTGCCAGCAGTGCCGGGAACACTGAAGCTTTCTTT
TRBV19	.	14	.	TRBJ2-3	CASRQGRGTDTQYF	TGTGCCAGTAGACAGGGCCGGGGCACAGATACGCAGTATTTT
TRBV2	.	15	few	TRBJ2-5	CASSSGLELQETQYF	TGTGCCAGCAGCTCGGGACTGGAACTCCAAGAGACCCAGTACTTC
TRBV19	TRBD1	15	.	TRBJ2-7	CATGTKDRVFYEQYF	TGTGCCACGGGAACTAAGGACAGGGTTTTCTACGAGCAGTACTTC
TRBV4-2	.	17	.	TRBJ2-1	CASSQDSASGADNEQFF	TGTGCCAGCAGCCAAGATTCTGCAAGCGGAGCAGACAATGAGCAGTTCTTC
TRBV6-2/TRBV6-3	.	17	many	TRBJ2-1	CASSYSIRDLRYNEQFF	TGTGCCAGCAGTTACTCGATCCGAGACCTTCGCTACAATGAGCAGTTCTTC
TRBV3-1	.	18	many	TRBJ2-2	CASSRFSSWDANTGELFF	TGTGCCAGCAGCCGATTTAGTTCCTGGGATGCGAACACCGGGGAGCTGTTTTTT
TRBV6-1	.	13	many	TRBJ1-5	CASSQYSNQPQHF	TGTGCCAGCAGTCAGTATAGCAATCAGCCCCAGCATTTT
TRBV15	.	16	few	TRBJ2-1	CATSSIGQHPYNEQFF	TGTGCCACCAGCAGTATAGGTCAACACCCCTACAATGAGCAGTTCTTC
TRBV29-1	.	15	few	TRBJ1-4	CSAAHMGGRGEKLFF	TGCAGCGCTGCCCATATGGGAGGCCGCGGAGAAAAACTGTTTTTT
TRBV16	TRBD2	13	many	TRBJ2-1	CASSQFSSGRRVF	TGTGCCAGCAGCCAATTCTCTAGCGGGAGAAGGGTCTTC
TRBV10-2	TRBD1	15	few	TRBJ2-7	CASSESGAGGVEQYF	TGCGCCAGCAGTGAGTCCGGGGCAGGGGGCGTCGAGCAGTACTTC
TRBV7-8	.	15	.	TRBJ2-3	CASSLARGRVDTQYF	TGTGCCAGCAGCTTAGCCCGGGGCCGTGTGGATACGCAGTATTTT
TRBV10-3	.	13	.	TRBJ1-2	CAIQREETYGYTF	TGTGCCATCCAGAGAGAAGAGACCTATGGCTACACCTTC
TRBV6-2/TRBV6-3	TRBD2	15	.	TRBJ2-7	CASSREGLISYEQYF	TGTGCCAGCAGTCGGGAGGGACTAATCTCCTACGAGCAGTACTTC
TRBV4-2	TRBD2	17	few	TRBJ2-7	CASRQTLAGGIRYEQYF	TGTGCCAGCAGGCAGACACTAGCGGGAGGGATCCGCTACGAGCAGTACTTC
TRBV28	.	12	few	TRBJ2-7	CASSPGYYEQYF	TGTGCCAGCAGCCCTGGATACTACGAGCAGTACTTC
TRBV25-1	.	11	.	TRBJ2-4	CASSESRGWYF	TGTGCCAGCAGTGAATCCCGGGGTTGGTACTTC
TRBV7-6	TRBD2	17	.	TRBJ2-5	CASSLGEFRGGRETQYF	TGTGCCAGCAGCTTAGGGGAGTTCCGGGGGGGCAGAGAGACCCAGTACTTC
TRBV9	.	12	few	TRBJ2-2	CASSVQAGELFF	TGTGCCAGCAGCGTACAAGCTGGGGAGCTGTTTTTT
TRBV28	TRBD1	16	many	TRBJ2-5	CASSSGTGELGETQYF	TGTGCCAGCAGTTCGGGGACAGGCGAGCTCGGTGAGACCCAGTACTTC
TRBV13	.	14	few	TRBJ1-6	CASSSGTRVSPLHF	TGTGCCAGCAGCTCAGGTACCAGGGTTTCACCCCTCCACTTT
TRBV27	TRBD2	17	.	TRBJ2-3	CASSSKTSGRPPDTQYF	TGTGCCAGCAGTTCTAAGACTAGCGGGAGGCCCCCAGATACGCAGTATTTT
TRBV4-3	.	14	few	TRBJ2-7	CASSQGGFGYEQYF	TGCGCCAGCAGCCAAGGTGGTTTCGGGTACGAGCAGTACTTC
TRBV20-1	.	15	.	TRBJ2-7	CSATLGVDFSYEQYF	TGCAGTGCTACCTTAGGGGTCGACTTTTCCTACGAGCAGTACTTC
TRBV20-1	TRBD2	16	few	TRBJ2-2	CSARPSAGAPPGELFF	TGCAGTGCTAGGCCCTCTGCGGGAGCCCCCCCCGGGGAGCTGTTTTTT